The TCR beta chain described here comes from a study of blood T cell repertoires in COVID-19. The germline gives CDR1 MNHEY, CDR2 SMNVEV (reference sequence). V was pared by 5 bases and J by 3 bases, with 8 bases between. The CDR3 consists of 12 residues. This clone was picked up a small number of times. Authors' methods: Amplified reference gene primers provided the basis for estimating nucleated cell counts. Clones were sequenced by immunoSEQ multiplex PCR, and TCRdb holds only the in-frame ones, with some missing. The V and J calls and clone size were taken over from that table, and D and trimming were inferred from the DNA. Seen here are tens of thousands of clones, 81% observed once, and the top ten hold 44%.

This chain connects TRBV27 to TRBJ2-7, with D tentatively TRBD1 (5 bases). Sequenced material: peripheral blood. The receptor comes from a man older than 75 with acute or convalescent COVID-19. The CDR3 region has the DNA TGTGCCAGCAGTCACCAGGGCTACGAGCAGTACTTC. Translated, it gives CASSHQGYEQYF.